This T cell receptor (beta chain) is from a study of T cell repertoires in cytomegalovirus infection. About the research overall: An indication of both CMV infection and matching HLA type came from public TCR beta signatures.

TCRdb re-called the reads with MiXCR, one entry per CDR3 protein. Of more than 500,000 distinct CDR3 sequences in the sample, 16% were seen once. CDR1 is MDHEN, CDR2 SYDVKM, per germline. This CDR3 is 15 amino acids long. V lost 8 bases and J lost 7; bases outside the gene matches: 10. The source of this sequence is a human donor in good health (CMV status not recorded). Some clones in this sample may be carry-over from other donors' samples. The source material was CD8+ T cells from PBMCs. This sequence joins TRBV28 and TRBJ2-1; 11 nucleotides match TRBD2. The CDR3 loop reads CASRGLAGRKNEQFF. Here the CDR3 DNA reads TGTGCCAGCCGAGGACTAGCGGGCCGTAAAAATGAGCAGTTCTTC.